These T cell receptor beta chains were read from a single sample in a study of T cell changes during pregnancy in multiple sclerosis. Only in-frame clones appear in the TCRdb table, and some are missing; sequencing was by immunoSEQ multiplex PCR. Here the sample spans around 45,000 clones, 80% to 90% being singletons. The sequencing here drew on CD8+ T cells from peripheral blood mononuclear cells, taken in the second trimester of pregnancy. The origin of the receptors is a female donor with multiple sclerosis, enrolled in a pregnancy study. CDR3s include the opening cysteine and the closing phenylalanine or tryptophan. The D gene is left open where the match is weak. Only part of the rows carry a size: once, few, many, or a class if the clone is expanded.

cdr3_nt: TGTGCCAGCAGCTTAGTAGCGCGGGGGACGGTCAAAGGGAGTTCACCCCTCCACTTT
cdr3_aa: CASSLVARGTVKGSSPLHF
clone_size: -
v_call: TRBV11-2
j_call: TRBJ1-6
d_call: -

cdr3_nt: TGTGCCAGCATCAAACTGGGGGGGACGGTAATGCCGAACTATGGCTACACCTTC
cdr3_aa: CASIKLGGTVMPNYGYTF
clone_size: -
v_call: TRBV2
j_call: TRBJ1-2
d_call: -

cdr3_nt: TGTGCCAGCAGCGTATGGGGCGGTTTCACAGATACGCAGTATTTT
cdr3_aa: CASSVWGGFTDTQYF
clone_size: -
v_call: TRBV9
j_call: TRBJ2-3
d_call: -

cdr3_nt: TGTGCCAGGGCGGACAGTCTCACAGATACGCAGTATTTT
cdr3_aa: CARADSLTDTQYF
clone_size: -
v_call: TRBV2
j_call: TRBJ2-3
d_call: -

cdr3_nt: TGCAGCGTAGGAGGGAGCCGGGAAGCCAAAAACATTCAGTACTTC
cdr3_aa: CSVGGSREAKNIQYF
clone_size: -
v_call: TRBV29-1
j_call: TRBJ2-4
d_call: -

cdr3_nt: TGTGCCAGCAGCTATTGGCAGGGTGTCTACGGCTACACCTTC
cdr3_aa: CASSYWQGVYGYTF
clone_size: once
v_call: TRBV5-6
j_call: TRBJ1-2
d_call: -

cdr3_nt: TGTGCCAGCCTACCGGGACGGGGAGGTTCCAATGAGCAGTTCTTC
cdr3_aa: CASLPGRGGSNEQFF
clone_size: -
v_call: TRBV6-6
j_call: TRBJ2-1
d_call: -

cdr3_nt: TGCGCCAGCAGCCCCCAGCCCGGGACAGGGGCACCCGAGCAGTACTTC
cdr3_aa: CASSPQPGTGAPEQYF
clone_size: -
v_call: TRBV4-1
j_call: TRBJ2-7
d_call: TRBD1

cdr3_nt: TGTGCCAGCAGAATCGACCCCACACGAGGCACCGGGGAGCTGTTTTTT
cdr3_aa: CASRIDPTRGTGELFF
clone_size: -
v_call: TRBV7-6
j_call: TRBJ2-2
d_call: -

cdr3_nt: TGTGCCAGCAGCTTAGACAGCCCTAACTATGGCTACACCTTC
cdr3_aa: CASSLDSPNYGYTF
clone_size: -
v_call: TRBV7-2
j_call: TRBJ1-2
d_call: -

cdr3_nt: TGCGCCAGCAGTGACAGGGGAGATACGCAGTATTTT
cdr3_aa: CASSDRGDTQYF
clone_size: few
v_call: TRBV10-1
j_call: TRBJ2-3
d_call: -

cdr3_nt: TGTGCCAGCAGCTGGGGCAGGGAGCTGTTTTTT
cdr3_aa: CASSWGRELFF
clone_size: -
v_call: TRBV25-1
j_call: TRBJ2-2
d_call: -

cdr3_nt: TGTGCCAGCAGGGGACTAGCGGGCCTCTACGAGCAGTACTTC
cdr3_aa: CASRGLAGLYEQYF
clone_size: -
v_call: TRBV2
j_call: TRBJ2-7
d_call: TRBD2

cdr3_nt: TGTGCCAGCAGTTTTTGGCTAGCGGGGGGGACGGGAGTCACAGATACGCAGTATTTT
cdr3_aa: CASSFWLAGGTGVTDTQYF
clone_size: -
v_call: TRBV27
j_call: TRBJ2-3
d_call: TRBD2

cdr3_nt: TGTGCCAGCAGCGATCCGGGACTAGCGGGTACCGGGGAGCTGTTTTTT
cdr3_aa: CASSDPGLAGTGELFF
clone_size: -
v_call: TRBV7-3
j_call: TRBJ2-2
d_call: TRBD2

cdr3_nt: TGTGCCAGCAGAACAGGGGAGGGCAATCAGCCCCAGCATTTT
cdr3_aa: CASRTGEGNQPQHF
clone_size: -
v_call: TRBV27
j_call: TRBJ1-5
d_call: TRBD1

cdr3_nt: TGTGCCAGCGAGCCCTATAGCGGGGGGCAGTATGAGCAGTTCTTC
cdr3_aa: CASEPYSGGQYEQFF
clone_size: -
v_call: TRBV7-2
j_call: TRBJ2-1
d_call: TRBD2

cdr3_nt: TGTGCCAGCAGCCTGGGGGGAGGGGAGACCCAGTACTTC
cdr3_aa: CASSLGGGETQYF
clone_size: once
v_call: TRBV27
j_call: TRBJ2-5
d_call: TRBD2

cdr3_nt: TGTGCCAGCACCATCCAGGACAGTCTTAACTATGGCTACACCTTC
cdr3_aa: CASTIQDSLNYGYTF
clone_size: -
v_call: TRBV28
j_call: TRBJ1-2
d_call: -

cdr3_nt: TGCGCCAGCAGTGAGTTAAAGGGGATCGGGGAGCAGTTCTTC
cdr3_aa: CASSELKGIGEQFF
clone_size: -
v_call: TRBV10-2
j_call: TRBJ2-1
d_call: -

cdr3_nt: TGTGCCAGCAGCAAAGGGGGTCCCGAGCAGTTCTTC
cdr3_aa: CASSKGGPEQFF
clone_size: -
v_call: TRBV9
j_call: TRBJ2-1
d_call: -

cdr3_nt: TGTGCCAGCAGCTTAGTCCAGGGGCTCTCCTACGAGCAGTACTTC
cdr3_aa: CASSLVQGLSYEQYF
clone_size: -
v_call: TRBV7-9
j_call: TRBJ2-7
d_call: -

cdr3_nt: TGTGCCAGCACTGACGGGGATTGGGCAGAGACCCAGTACTTC
cdr3_aa: CASTDGDWAETQYF
clone_size: -
v_call: TRBV25-1
j_call: TRBJ2-5
d_call: -

cdr3_nt: TGTGCCCTCCGGCCCCTCGAGGACTATGGCTACACCTTC
cdr3_aa: CALRPLEDYGYTF
clone_size: -
v_call: TRBV30
j_call: TRBJ1-2
d_call: -

cdr3_nt: TGTGCCAGCGGGGGGGACACCGCCTATGGCTACACCTTC
cdr3_aa: CASGGDTAYGYTF
clone_size: -
v_call: TRBV2
j_call: TRBJ1-2
d_call: -

cdr3_nt: TGTGCCAGCTCACCATTTTCGACAGGGTGGGGAGCCTCCGAGCAGTACTTC
cdr3_aa: CASSPFSTGWGASEQYF
clone_size: -
v_call: TRBV18
j_call: TRBJ2-7
d_call: TRBD1

cdr3_nt: TGTGCCAGCAGCTTGGCGACGGGGGGGGGATTCAACACTGAAGCTTTCTTT
cdr3_aa: CASSLATGGGFNTEAFF
clone_size: -
v_call: TRBV5-4
j_call: TRBJ1-1
d_call: -

cdr3_nt: TGTGCCAGCAGCTTAGTGGCAGGGGATAAAGCTTTCTTT
cdr3_aa: CASSLVAGDKAFF
clone_size: -
v_call: TRBV7-9
j_call: TRBJ1-1
d_call: -

cdr3_nt: TGTGCCAGCAGCCAAGGGGAGGGGACAGGGGTTTCTGGGGCCAACGTCCTGACTTTC
cdr3_aa: CASSQGEGTGVSGANVLTF
clone_size: -
v_call: TRBV4-2
j_call: TRBJ2-6
d_call: TRBD1

cdr3_nt: TGTGCCTGGAGTGTTGACAGGACAGCCTCCTACGAGCAGTACTTC
cdr3_aa: CAWSVDRTASYEQYF
clone_size: -
v_call: TRBV30
j_call: TRBJ2-7
d_call: -

cdr3_nt: TGCGCCAGCAGCTTGGATGGGACAGACACCTTGGAGCAGTACTTC
cdr3_aa: CASSLDGTDTLEQYF
clone_size: -
v_call: TRBV5-1
j_call: TRBJ2-7
d_call: TRBD1

cdr3_nt: TGTGCCAGCTCCGGGGGGGCTGGCTATGGCTACACCTTC
cdr3_aa: CASSGGAGYGYTF
clone_size: -
v_call: TRBV7-6
j_call: TRBJ1-2
d_call: -

cdr3_nt: TGTGCCAGCAGCTTAGCCCAAGCGGCGTCCGACTATGGCTACACCTTC
cdr3_aa: CASSLAQAASDYGYTF
clone_size: -
v_call: TRBV13
j_call: TRBJ1-2
d_call: -

cdr3_nt: TGTGCCAGCCGGGGGGGGGCGGGGGATACGCAGTATTTT
cdr3_aa: CASRGGAGDTQYF
clone_size: once
v_call: TRBV6-5
j_call: TRBJ2-3
d_call: TRBD2

cdr3_nt: TGTGCCAGCAGTTACAGGGACAGCGATCGAACGGAGACCCAGTACTTC
cdr3_aa: CASSYRDSDRTETQYF
clone_size: -
v_call: TRBV28
j_call: TRBJ2-5
d_call: TRBD1

cdr3_nt: TGCGCCAGCAGCCTAGACAGGGTTTCGCAGGAAAAACTGTTTTTT
cdr3_aa: CASSLDRVSQEKLFF
clone_size: once
v_call: TRBV5-1
j_call: TRBJ1-4
d_call: TRBD1

cdr3_nt: TGTGCCAGCACCGGGACACTCCAACGCACCGGGGAGCTGTTTTTT
cdr3_aa: CASTGTLQRTGELFF
clone_size: -
v_call: TRBV9
j_call: TRBJ2-2
d_call: -

cdr3_nt: TGTGCCATCAGTGGGGGAGGGTCCTACGAGCAGTACTTC
cdr3_aa: CAISGGGSYEQYF
clone_size: -
v_call: TRBV10-3
j_call: TRBJ2-7
d_call: TRBD2

cdr3_nt: TGTGCCAGCAGCCAACTAGCGGGGGGCCAAGAGACCCAGTACTTC
cdr3_aa: CASSQLAGGQETQYF
clone_size: -
v_call: TRBV6-5
j_call: TRBJ2-5
d_call: TRBD2

cdr3_nt: TGCGCCAGCAGCTTGGATTACTCGAATAATGAGCAGTTCTTC
cdr3_aa: CASSLDYSNNEQFF
clone_size: -
v_call: TRBV5-1
j_call: TRBJ2-1
d_call: -

cdr3_nt: TGTGCTAGTGGGACTAGCGGGGGTTCCTACAATGAGCAGTTCTTC
cdr3_aa: CASGTSGGSYNEQFF
clone_size: -
v_call: TRBV12-5
j_call: TRBJ2-1
d_call: TRBD2

cdr3_nt: TGCGCCAGCAGCGTTGACAGGGGATGGGAGACCCAGTACTTC
cdr3_aa: CASSVDRGWETQYF
clone_size: -
v_call: TRBV5-1
j_call: TRBJ2-5
d_call: TRBD1

cdr3_nt: TGCGCCAGCAGCTGGACTAGCGGGGGGGCTCCGTACGAGCAGTACTTC
cdr3_aa: CASSWTSGGAPYEQYF
clone_size: -
v_call: TRBV5-1
j_call: TRBJ2-7
d_call: TRBD2

cdr3_nt: TGCGCCAGCAGCTTGGATTCAGGTTTATCCTACGAGCAGTACTTC
cdr3_aa: CASSLDSGLSYEQYF
clone_size: -
v_call: TRBV5-1
j_call: TRBJ2-7
d_call: -

cdr3_nt: TGTGCCAGCAGTGACTCTGGCGGGGGGAACACCGGGGAGCTGTTTTTT
cdr3_aa: CASSDSGGGNTGELFF
clone_size: -
v_call: TRBV6-4
j_call: TRBJ2-2
d_call: TRBD2

cdr3_nt: TGTGCCAGCAGTAGCGAGGGAACGAATGAGCAGTTCTTC
cdr3_aa: CASSSEGTNEQFF
clone_size: once
v_call: TRBV11-2
j_call: TRBJ2-1
d_call: -

cdr3_nt: TGTGCCAGCAGCCAATTCCCTGAAGCTTTCTTT
cdr3_aa: CASSQFPEAFF
clone_size: -
v_call: TRBV7-8
j_call: TRBJ1-1
d_call: -

cdr3_nt: TGTGCCAGCAAATCTGGACTAGACCTCTACAATGAGCAGTTCTTC
cdr3_aa: CASKSGLDLYNEQFF
clone_size: -
v_call: TRBV2
j_call: TRBJ2-1
d_call: TRBD2

cdr3_nt: TGTGCCAGCAGCTTAGCGGAGGGAAGCTCCTACAATGAGCAGTTCTTC
cdr3_aa: CASSLAEGSSYNEQFF
clone_size: -
v_call: TRBV7-6
j_call: TRBJ2-1
d_call: -

cdr3_nt: TGTGCCAGCAGTTTAGCCAGTACGAACACCGGGGAGCTGTTTTTT
cdr3_aa: CASSLASTNTGELFF
clone_size: -
v_call: TRBV27
j_call: TRBJ2-2
d_call: -

cdr3_nt: TGTGCCAGCAGTTTCGGGATTTCTGGGGCCAACGTCCTGACTTTC
cdr3_aa: CASSFGISGANVLTF
clone_size: -
v_call: TRBV27
j_call: TRBJ2-6
d_call: -

cdr3_nt: TGTGCCAGCAGCCTTTACACCGGGGGGGACGAGCAGTACTTC
cdr3_aa: CASSLYTGGDEQYF
clone_size: -
v_call: TRBV6-5
j_call: TRBJ2-7
d_call: TRBD2